Following are 9 T cell receptor beta chains from one sample sequenced in a study of blood T cell repertoires in COVID-19. This table comes from immunoSEQ multiplex PCR, and its TCRdb copy is limited to in-frame clones, with some not included. The data show around 320,000 clones, almost 90% seen once. The sample taken for sequencing was PBMCs or T cells enriched from blood (not recorded which). These receptors were obtained from a woman between 18 and 29 years old with acute COVID-19.

This clone has more than one count but fewer than ten. The chain links TRBV9 to TRBJ2-2, with 16 bases matching TRBD2. With V trimmed by 2 bases and J by 3 bases, 7 bases remained unmatched. The CDR3 is made up of 19 amino acids. Germline CDR1 reads SGDLS; CDR2 reads YYNGEE. DNA of the CDR3: TGTGCCAGCAGCGTCCCGGGACTAGCGGGAGGGTTGGACACCGGGGAGCTGTTTTTT. Protein product: CASSVPGLAGGLDTGELFF.

J is TRBJ1-1 and V is TRBV27, with 8 bases lining up with TRBD1. This CDR3 spans 14 amino acids. The V segment lost 6 bases and the J segment 3 bases; nucleotides outside the gene matches: 6. Germline V gene lookup returns CDR1 MNHEY and CDR2 SMNVEV (reference sequence). CDR3 amino acids: CASSHTGGDTEAFF. The CDR3 DNA sequence: TGTGCCAGCAGCCACACAGGGGGTGACACTGAAGCTTTCTTT.

The CDR3 here is CASSLQGGLAKNIQYF. The CDR3 DNA sequence: TGTGCCAGCAGTTTACAGGGGGGATTAGCCAAAAACATTCAGTACTTC. J is TRBJ2-4 and V is TRBV2; 8 nucleotides align to TRBD1. Unmatched junction bases numbered 6, after V lost 5 bases and J lost 0 bases. CDR1 SNHLY and CDR2 FYNNEI come from the germline V gene. The CDR3 has 16 amino acids.

This clone was recorded once. The chain combines TRBV28 with TRBJ2-3, with a tentative D call TRBD1 (6 bases). Germline V CDR1 and CDR2: MDHEN, SYDVKM. The CDR3 runs to 12 residues. With 11 bases removed from V and 0 bases from J, the gap between germline ends came to 9 bases. The CDR3 DNA reads as TGTGCCGGTCAGGGGAGCACAGATACGCAGTATTTT. Its translation: CAGQGSTDTQYF.

The J gene is TRBJ2-6, the V gene TRBV6-4; 7 bases fit TRBD2. There are 16 residues in the CDR3. Germline V CDR1 and CDR2: MRHNA, SNTAGT. Trimming cost V 2 bases and J 2 bases; bases outside gene matches: 3. CDR3 sequence reads: CASSDGGGAGANVLTF. The CDR3 DNA reads as TGTGCCAGCAGTGACGGGGGAGGGGCTGGGGCCAACGTCCTGACTTTC.

This clone was counted a few times. V and J are TRBV28 and TRBJ1-2; TRBD1 matches at 7 bases. The CDR3 has 17 amino acids. Looked up from germline, CDR1 is MDHEN and CDR2 is SYDVKM. The trim removed 2 bases at V and 4 bases at J, leaving 13 bases unmatched. CDR3 DNA: TGTGCCAGCAGTTTACGGACAGGCGACACTATTGGCTATGGCTACACCTTC. Translated: CASSLRTGDTIGYGYTF.

This chain links TRBV28 with TRBJ1-1; D might be TRBD1 (6 bases). This CDR3 has 14 residues. CDR1 is MDHEN and CDR2 is SYDVKM in the germline V gene. Trimming removed 3 bases from V and 1 base from J, with 9 bases in between. The CDR3 DNA reads as TGTGCCAGCAGTTTCACAGGGACGAACACTGAAGCTTTCTTT. This sequence encodes CASSFTGTNTEAFF. The full variable domain, with the rest looked up from reference TRBV28 and TRBJ1-1, is DVKVTQSSRYLVKRTGEKVFLECVQDMDHENMFWYRQDPGLGLRLIYFSYDVKMKEKGDIPEGYSVSREKKERFSLILESASTNQTSMYLCASSFTGTNTEAFFGQGTRLTVV.

CDR3 in amino acids: CASSAADNEQFF. Here the CDR3 DNA reads TGTGCCAGCAGCGCAGCGGATAATGAGCAGTTCTTC. The gene calls are TRBV9 and TRBJ2-1; possible D gene TRBD2, 5 bases. Germline V CDR1 and CDR2: SGDLS, YYNGEE. Trimming cost V 3 bases and J 7 bases, with 8 bases left between them. The CDR3 covers 12 residues.

For this clone: No DNA is shown, since the ends of the CDR3 on it are uncertain; the CDR3 is the one TCRdb lists. The chain has TRBV24-1 and TRBJ2-2; whether TRBD2, the table's D call, matches the DNA was not checked. The CDR3 has 16 amino acids, counting both end residues. Germline V gene sequence: CDR1 KGHDR, CDR2 SFDVKD. CDR3: CATSDLEREGSGELFF.